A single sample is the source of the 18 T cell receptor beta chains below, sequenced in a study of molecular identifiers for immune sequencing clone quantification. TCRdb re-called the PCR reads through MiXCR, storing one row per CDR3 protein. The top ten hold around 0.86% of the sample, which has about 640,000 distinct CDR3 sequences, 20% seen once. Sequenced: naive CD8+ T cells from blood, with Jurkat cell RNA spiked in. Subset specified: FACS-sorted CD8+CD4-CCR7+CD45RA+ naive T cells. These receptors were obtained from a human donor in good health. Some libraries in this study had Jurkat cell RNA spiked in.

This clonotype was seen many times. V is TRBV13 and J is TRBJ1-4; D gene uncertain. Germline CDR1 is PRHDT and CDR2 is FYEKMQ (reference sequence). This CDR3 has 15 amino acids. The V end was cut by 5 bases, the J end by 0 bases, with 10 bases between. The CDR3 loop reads CASSPGLATNEKLFF. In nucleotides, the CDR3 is TGTGCCAGCAGCCCTGGACTTGCAACTAATGAAAAACTGTTTTTT.

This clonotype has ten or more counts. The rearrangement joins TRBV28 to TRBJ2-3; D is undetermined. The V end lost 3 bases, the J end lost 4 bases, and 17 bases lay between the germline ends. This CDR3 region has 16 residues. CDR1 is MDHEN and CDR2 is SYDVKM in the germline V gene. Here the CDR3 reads CASSFLARTFADTQYF. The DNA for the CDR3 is TGTGCCAGCAGTTTTTTAGCCCGCACTTTCGCAGATACGCAGTATTTT.

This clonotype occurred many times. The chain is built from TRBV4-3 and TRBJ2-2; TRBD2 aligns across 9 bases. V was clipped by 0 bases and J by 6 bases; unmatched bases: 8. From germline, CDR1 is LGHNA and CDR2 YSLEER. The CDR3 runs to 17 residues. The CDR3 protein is CASSQDASGIKAGELFF. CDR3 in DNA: TGCGCCAGCAGCCAAGATGCTAGCGGGATTAAGGCCGGGGAGCTGTTTTTT.

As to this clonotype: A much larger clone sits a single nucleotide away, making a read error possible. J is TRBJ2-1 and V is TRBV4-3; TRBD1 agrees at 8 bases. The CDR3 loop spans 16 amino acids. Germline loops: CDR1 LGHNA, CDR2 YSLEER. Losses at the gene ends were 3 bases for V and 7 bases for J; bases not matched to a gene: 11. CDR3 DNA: TGCGCCAGCAGCCAGAGTCCCGGGACAGGTGGGAATGAGCAGTTCTTC. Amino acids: CASSQSPGTGGNEQFF.

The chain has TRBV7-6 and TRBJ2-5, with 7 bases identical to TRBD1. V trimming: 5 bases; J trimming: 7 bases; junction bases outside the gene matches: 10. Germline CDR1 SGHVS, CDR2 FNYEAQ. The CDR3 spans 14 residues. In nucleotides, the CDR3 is TGTGCCAGCAGCCCAGGACAGGCCCTATGGACCCAGTACTTC. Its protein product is CASSPGQALWTQYF.

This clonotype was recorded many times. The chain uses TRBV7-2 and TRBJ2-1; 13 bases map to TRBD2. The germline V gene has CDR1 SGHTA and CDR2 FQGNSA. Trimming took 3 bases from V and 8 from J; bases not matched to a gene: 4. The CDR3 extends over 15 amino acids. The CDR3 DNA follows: TGTGCCAGCAGCTTCGGACTAGCGGGAGCCGATGAGCAGTTCTTC. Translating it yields CASSFGLAGADEQFF.

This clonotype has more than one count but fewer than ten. CDR3 loop: CASSLPPGSGEKFWYVEQYF. The CDR3 region has the DNA TGTGCCAGCAGTTTACCTCCGGGTTCTGGAGAAAAATTTTGGTACGTTGAGCAGTACTTC. The V and J genes are TRBV28 and TRBJ2-7; D is ambiguous. CDR3 length: 20 amino acids. V shed 2 bases and J shed 7 bases, with 33 bases lying between them. Germline CDR1 and CDR2: MDHEN and SYDVKM.

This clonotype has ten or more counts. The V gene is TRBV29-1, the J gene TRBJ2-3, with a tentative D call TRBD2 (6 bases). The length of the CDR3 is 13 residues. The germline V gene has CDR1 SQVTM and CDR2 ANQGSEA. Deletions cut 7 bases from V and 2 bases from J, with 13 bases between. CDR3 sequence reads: CSARDGITDTQYF. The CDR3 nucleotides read TGCAGCGCGCGGGACGGCATCACAGATACGCAGTATTTT.

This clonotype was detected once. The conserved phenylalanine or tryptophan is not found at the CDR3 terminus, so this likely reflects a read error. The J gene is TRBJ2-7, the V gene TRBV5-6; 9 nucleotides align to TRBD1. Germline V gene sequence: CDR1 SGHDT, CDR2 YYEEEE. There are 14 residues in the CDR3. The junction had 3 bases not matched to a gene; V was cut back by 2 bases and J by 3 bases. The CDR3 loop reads CASSLDRGYYEQYS. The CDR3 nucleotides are TGTGCCAGCAGCTTAGACAGGGGGTACTACGAGCAGTACTCC.

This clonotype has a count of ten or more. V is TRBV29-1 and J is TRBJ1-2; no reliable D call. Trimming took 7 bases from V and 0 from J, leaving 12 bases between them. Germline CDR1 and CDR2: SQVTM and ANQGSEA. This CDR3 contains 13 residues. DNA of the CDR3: TGCAGCGATAACAGCCGAACTAACTATGGCTACACCTTC. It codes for CSDNSRTNYGYTF.

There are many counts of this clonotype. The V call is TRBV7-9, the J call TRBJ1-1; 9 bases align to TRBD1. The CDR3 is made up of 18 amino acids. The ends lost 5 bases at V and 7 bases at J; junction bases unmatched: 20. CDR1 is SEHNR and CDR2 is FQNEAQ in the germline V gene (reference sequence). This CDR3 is CASSQTTGTGKGYNEAFF. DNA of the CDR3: TGTGCCAGCAGCCAAACCACCGGGACAGGGAAAGGATATAATGAAGCTTTCTTT.

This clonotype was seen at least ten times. CDR3: CASSPSRGSAGPYNEQFF. The CDR3 region has the DNA TGTGCCAGCAGCCCCTCTCGTGGGTCGGCCGGGCCCTACAATGAGCAGTTCTTC. V gene TRBV7-9 combines with J gene TRBJ2-1; no definite D call. Germline CDR1 SEHNR, CDR2 FQNEAQ (reference sequence). The CDR3 runs 18 residues. With 5 bases removed from V and 2 bases from J, the gap between germline ends came to 22 bases. Complete variable domain (other parts from reference TRBV7-9 and TRBJ2-1): DTGVSQNPRHKITKRGQNVTFRCDPISEHNRLYWYRQTLGQGPEFLTYFQNEAQLEKSRLLSDRFSAERPKGSFSTLEIQRTEQGDSAMYLCASSPSRGSAGPYNEQFFGPGTRLTVL.

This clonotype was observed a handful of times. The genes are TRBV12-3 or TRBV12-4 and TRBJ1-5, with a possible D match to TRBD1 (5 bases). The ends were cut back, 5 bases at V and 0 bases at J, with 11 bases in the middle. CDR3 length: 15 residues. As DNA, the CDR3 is TGTGCCAGCAGTCCCGGGGCACTTAGCAATCAGCCCCAGCATTTT. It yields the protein CASSPGALSNQPQHF.

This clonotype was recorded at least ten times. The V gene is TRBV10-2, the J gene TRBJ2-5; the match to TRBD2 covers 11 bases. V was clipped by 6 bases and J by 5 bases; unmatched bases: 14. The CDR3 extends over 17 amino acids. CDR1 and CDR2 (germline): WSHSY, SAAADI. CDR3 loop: CASREIPSGGLQETQYF. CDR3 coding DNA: TGCGCCAGCAGGGAGATACCTAGCGGGGGGCTGCAGGAGACCCAGTACTTC.

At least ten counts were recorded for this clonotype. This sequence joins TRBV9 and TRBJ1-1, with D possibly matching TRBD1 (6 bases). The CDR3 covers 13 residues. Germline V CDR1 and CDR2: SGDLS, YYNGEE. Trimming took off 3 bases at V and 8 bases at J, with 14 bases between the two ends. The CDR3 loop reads CASSARTEGEAFF. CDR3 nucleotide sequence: TGTGCCAGCAGCGCTAGGACAGAAGGGGAAGCTTTCTTT.

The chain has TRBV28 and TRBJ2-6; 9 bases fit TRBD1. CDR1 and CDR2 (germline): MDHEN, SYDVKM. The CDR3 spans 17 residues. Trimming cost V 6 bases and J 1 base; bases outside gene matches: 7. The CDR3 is CASSKTGGESGANVLTF. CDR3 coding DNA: TGTGCCAGCAGCAAGACAGGGGGTGAGTCTGGGGCCAACGTCCTGACTTTC.

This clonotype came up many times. CDR3 sequence: CASSLPGLAYEQFF. In DNA form, the CDR3 reads TGTGCCAGCAGCTTACCGGGACTAGCGTATGAGCAGTTCTTC. The chain is built from TRBV11-2 and TRBJ2-1, with TRBD2 matching over 10 bases. Germline V gives CDR1 SGHAT, CDR2 FQNNGV. The CDR3 covers 14 residues. The V segment lost 2 bases and the J segment 8 bases; nucleotides outside the gene matches: 3.

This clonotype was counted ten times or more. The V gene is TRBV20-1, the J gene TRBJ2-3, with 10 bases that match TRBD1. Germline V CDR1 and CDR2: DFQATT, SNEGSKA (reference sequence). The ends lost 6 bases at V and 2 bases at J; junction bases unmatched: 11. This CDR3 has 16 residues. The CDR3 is CSAFPLGTGATDTQYF. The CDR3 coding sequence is TGCAGTGCCTTCCCTCTAGGGACAGGGGCCACAGATACGCAGTATTTT.